These 6 T cell receptor beta chains came from one sample sequenced in a study of cytomegalovirus exposure and HLA in healthy donors. It was with 60 Vbeta and 13 Jbeta primers that the PCR ran. Repertoires were generated with immunoSEQ multiplex PCR, while TCRdb's copy carries only in-frame clones and drops some. There are about 190,000 clones in the sample; about 88% occur only once, and approximately 1.7% lies in the top ten. The sequencing sample was made of PBMCs. The receptors here all came from a woman between 18 and 29 years old in good health and CMV-seronegative.

Comments on this clone: Other DNA sequences in the sample encode the same CDR3. V gene TRBV6-5 combines with J gene TRBJ1-1; 9 bases fit TRBD1. The germline CDR1 and CDR2 sequences are MNHEY and SVGAGI. V trimming: 0 bases; J trimming: 0 bases; junction bases outside the gene matches: 2. The CDR3 is 16 residues long. The CDR3 spells CASSYSGTGLNTEAFF. The CDR3 bases are TGTGCCAGCAGTTACTCGGGGACAGGGCTGAACACTGAAGCTTTCTTT.

The V and J genes are TRBV5-1 and TRBJ2-5, with 7 bases lining up with TRBD1. J was trimmed by 4 bases and V by 4 bases; bases with no gene match: 10. Germline loops: CDR1 SGHRS, CDR2 YFSETQ. This CDR3 has 15 amino acids. The CDR3 is CASSDRQGLGETQYF. The DNA of the CDR3 is TGCGCCAGCAGCGATCGACAGGGATTAGGAGAGACCCAGTACTTC. Full variable domain (rest looked up from reference TRBV5-1 and TRBJ2-5): KAGVTQTPRYLIKTRGQQVTLSCSPISGHRSVSWYQQTPGQGLQFLFEYFSETQRNKGNFPGRFSGRQFSNSRSEMNVSTLELGDSALYLCASSDRQGLGETQYFGPGTRLLVL.

The rearrangement joins TRBV7-9 to TRBJ2-6, with no clear D. Trimming removed 8 bases from V and 1 base from J, with 6 bases in between. This CDR3 comprises 13 residues. Germline loops: CDR1 SEHNR, CDR2 FQNEAQ (reference sequence). CDR3 region: CASEFSGANVLTF. DNA for the CDR3: TGTGCCAGCGAGTTTTCTGGGGCCAACGTCCTGACTTTC.

The rearrangement links TRBV11-2 to TRBJ1-3, with TRBD1 matching over 9 bases. The germline gives CDR1 SGHAT, CDR2 FQNNGV. Trimming cost V 0 bases and J 0 bases; bases outside gene matches: 3. The CDR3 covers 17 residues. The chain's CDR3 is CASSLDGTGLSGNTIYF. For the CDR3, the DNA is TGTGCCAGCAGCTTAGACGGGACAGGGCTCTCTGGAAACACCATATATTTT.

The chain has TRBV2 and TRBJ2-1; 14 bases agree with TRBD2. CDR1 and CDR2 from the germline V gene are SNHLY and FYNNEI. The CDR3 totals 14 residues. V was clipped by 5 bases and J by 15 bases; unmatched bases: 9. The CDR3, as DNA: TGTGCCAGCAGTCAGACTAGCGGGAGGGCCTTTTTGTTCTTC. It specifies CASSQTSGRAFLFF.

The chain uses TRBV9 and TRBJ2-5; the D gene is possibly TRBD2 (5 bases). V was pared by 6 bases and J by 4 bases, with 19 bases between. CDR1 is SGDLS, CDR2 YYNGEE, per germline. The CDR3 spans 15 residues. CDR3 sequence: CASTPAGGRGETQYF. The CDR3 DNA reads TGTGCCAGCACCCCGGCCGGTGGTCGGGGAGAGACCCAGTACTTC.